The 4 T cell receptor beta chains below all came from one sample that was sequenced in a study of shared clonotypes between healthy human individuals. It was CD45RO-negative cells, positively selected for CCR7, that made up naive CD8 cells, with terminally differentiated effector memory CD45RA+ cells excluded. Assay used: immunoSEQ multiplex PCR; TCRdb lists only in-frame clones, some missing. This sample has nearly 600,000 clones; nearly 97% occur once, and the top ten carry 0.11%. The sequenced sample was naive CD8+ T cells sorted from blood. These receptors originate from a woman in her twenties or thirties in good health.

The chain employs TRBV5-6 and TRBJ1-1; D gene ambiguous. This CDR3 region has 14 residues. CDR1 and CDR2 (germline): SGHDT, YYEEEE. V was cut by 4 bases and J by 7 bases, with 17 bases left in between. This chain's CDR3 is CASSPPAGAGEAFF. The DNA of the CDR3 is TGTGCCAGCAGCCCCCCGGCGGGTGCAGGTGAAGCTTTCTTT.

This rearrangement joins TRBV27 to TRBJ1-2, with 12 bases identical to TRBD1. This CDR3 has 15 amino acids. CDR1 is MNHEY, CDR2 SMNVEV, per germline (reference sequence). The J segment lost 5 bases and the V segment lost 4 bases, leaving 5 bases of the junction unmatched. CDR3 coding DNA: TGTGCCAGCAGTTGGGGGACAGGGGGCAATTATGGCTACACCTTC. It specifies CASSWGTGGNYGYTF.

The chain uses TRBV27 and TRBJ2-1, with D tentatively TRBD1 (6 bases). V shed 4 bases and J shed 7 bases, with 20 bases lying between them. The CDR3 sequence is 16 residues long. Looked up from germline, CDR1 is MNHEY and CDR2 is SMNVEV (reference sequence). CDR3: CASSYHQGTLGNEQFF. The CDR3 region has the DNA TGTGCCAGCAGTTACCATCAGGGGACCCTAGGAAATGAGCAGTTCTTC.

The chain is built from TRBV7-9 and TRBJ2-1; D not certain. Trimming shortened V by 1 base and J by 6 bases, and 16 bases separated the two germline ends. The germline V gene has CDR1 SEHNR and CDR2 FQNEAQ (reference sequence). CDR3 length equals 16 residues. DNA for the CDR3: TGTGCCAGCAGCTTAGGGGCCCCGGCCCCGGGCAATGAGCAGTTCTTC. Translation: CASSLGAPAPGNEQFF.